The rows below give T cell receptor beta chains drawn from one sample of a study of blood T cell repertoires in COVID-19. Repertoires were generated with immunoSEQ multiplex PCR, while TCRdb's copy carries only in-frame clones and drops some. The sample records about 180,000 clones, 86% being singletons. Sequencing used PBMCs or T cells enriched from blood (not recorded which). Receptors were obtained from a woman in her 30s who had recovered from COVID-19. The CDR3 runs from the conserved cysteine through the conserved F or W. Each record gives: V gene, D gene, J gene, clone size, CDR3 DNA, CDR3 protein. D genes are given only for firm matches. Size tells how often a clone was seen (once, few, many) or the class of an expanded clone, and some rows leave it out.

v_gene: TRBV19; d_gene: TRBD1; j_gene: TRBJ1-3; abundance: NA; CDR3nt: TGTGCCAGTAGTATACAGACAGGGATTATCTCTGGAAACACCATATATTTT; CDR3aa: CASSIQTGIISGNTIYF
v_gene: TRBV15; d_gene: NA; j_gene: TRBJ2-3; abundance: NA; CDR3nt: TGTGCCACCAGCAGAATTTTACAGGTTATCACAGATACGCAGTATTTT; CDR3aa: CATSRILQVITDTQYF
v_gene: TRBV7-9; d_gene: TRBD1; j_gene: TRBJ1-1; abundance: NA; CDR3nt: TGTGCCAGCAGCTTAGTACCATTTGGGACAGGGAGGTCGAGCACTGAAGCTTTCTTT; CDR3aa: CASSLVPFGTGRSSTEAFF
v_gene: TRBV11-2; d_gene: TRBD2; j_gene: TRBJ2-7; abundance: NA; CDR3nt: TGTGCCAGCAGCTTAGCGGGAGGGGTAATTTACGAGCAGTACTTC; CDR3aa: CASSLAGGVIYEQYF
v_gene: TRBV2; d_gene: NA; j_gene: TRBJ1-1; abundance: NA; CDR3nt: TGTGCCAGCAGTGTCTGGGGAGGGAACACTGAAGCTTTCTTT; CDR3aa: CASSVWGGNTEAFF
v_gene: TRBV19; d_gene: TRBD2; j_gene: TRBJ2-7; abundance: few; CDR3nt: TGTGCCAGTAGTATAGGACTAGCGGAGACCTACGAGCAGTACTTC; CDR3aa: CASSIGLAETYEQYF
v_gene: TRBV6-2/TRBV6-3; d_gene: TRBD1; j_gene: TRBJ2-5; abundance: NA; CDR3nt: TGTGCCAGCAGCCCTATGGACAGGGTAGGGGAAGAGACCCAGTACTTC; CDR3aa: CASSPMDRVGEETQYF
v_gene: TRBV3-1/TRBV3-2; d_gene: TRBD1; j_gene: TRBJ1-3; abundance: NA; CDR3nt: TGTGCCAGCAGCCAAGGGGACAGGGGGCTATCAGAGTATTTT; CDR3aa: CASSQGDRGLSEYF
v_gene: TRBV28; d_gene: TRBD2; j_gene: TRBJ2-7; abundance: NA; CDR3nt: TGTGCCAGCAGTTCTAGCGGGAGTGGTTACGAGCAGTACTTC; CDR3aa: CASSSSGSGYEQYF
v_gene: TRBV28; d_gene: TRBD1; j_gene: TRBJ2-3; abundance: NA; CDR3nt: TGTGCCAGCGCCCTCCCCGGAACAGGGGGTTATTTT; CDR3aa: CASALPGTGGYF
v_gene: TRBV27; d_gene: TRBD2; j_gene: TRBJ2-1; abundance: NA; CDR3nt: TGTGCCAGCAGTTCTATAGCGGGAGGGCGTAGAAATGAGCAGTTCTTC; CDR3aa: CASSSIAGGRRNEQFF
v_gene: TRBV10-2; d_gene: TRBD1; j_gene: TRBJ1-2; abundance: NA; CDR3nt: TGCGCCAGCAGTAGGGGACAGGGGAAGGCGGTGGGCTACACCTTC; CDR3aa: CASSRGQGKAVGYTF
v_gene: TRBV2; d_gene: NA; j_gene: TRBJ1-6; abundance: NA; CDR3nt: TGTGCCAGCAGTGAATACAGTAATTCACCCCTCCACTTT; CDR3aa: CASSEYSNSPLHF
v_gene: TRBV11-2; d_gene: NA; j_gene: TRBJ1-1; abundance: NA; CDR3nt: TGTGCCAGCAGCTTAGGAGGGTATAACACTGAAGCTTTCTTT; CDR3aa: CASSLGGYNTEAFF
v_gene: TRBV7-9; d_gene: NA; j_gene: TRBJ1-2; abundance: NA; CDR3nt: TGTGCCAGCAGCCCATCCACGGTTCCCAACTATGGCTACACCTTC; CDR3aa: CASSPSTVPNYGYTF
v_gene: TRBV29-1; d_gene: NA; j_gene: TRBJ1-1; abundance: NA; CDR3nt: TGCAGCGCTTCGGACTGGGGTCAGAACACTGAAGCTTTCTTT; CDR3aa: CSASDWGQNTEAFF
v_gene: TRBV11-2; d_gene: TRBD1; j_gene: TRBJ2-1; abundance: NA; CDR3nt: TGTGCCAGCAGCTTAGACAGGGGGACTGAGCAGTTCTTC; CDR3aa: CASSLDRGTEQFF
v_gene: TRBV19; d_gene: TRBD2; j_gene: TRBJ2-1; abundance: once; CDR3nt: TGTGCCAGTGGGACTAGCTGGGAATACAATGAGCAGTTCTTC; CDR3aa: CASGTSWEYNEQFF
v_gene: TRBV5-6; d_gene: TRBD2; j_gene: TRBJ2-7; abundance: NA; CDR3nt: TGTGCCAGCAGCTTAGCACTAGCGGGACGCGAGCAGTACTTC; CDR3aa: CASSLALAGREQYF
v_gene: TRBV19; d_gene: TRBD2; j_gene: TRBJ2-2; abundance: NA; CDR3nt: TGTGCCAGTGAAACTGGGAGGGCCGATAACACCGGGGAGCTGTTTTTT; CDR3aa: CASETGRADNTGELFF
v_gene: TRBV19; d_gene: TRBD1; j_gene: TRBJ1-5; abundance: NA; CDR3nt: TGTGCCAGGCCCCGGGACAGGGGAGATCCTAGCAATCAGCCCCAGCATTTT; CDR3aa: CARPRDRGDPSNQPQHF
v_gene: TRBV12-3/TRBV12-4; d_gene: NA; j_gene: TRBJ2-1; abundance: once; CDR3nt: TGTGCCAGCAGCCTTAGCGCGTCCAATGAGCAGTTCTTC; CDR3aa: CASSLSASNEQFF
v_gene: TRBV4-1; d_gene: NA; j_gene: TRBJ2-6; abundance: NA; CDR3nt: TGCGCCAGCAGCCAAAATGACCTTTATGACAGAGACTTCTCTGGGGCCAACGTCCTGACTTTC; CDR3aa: CASSQNDLYDRDFSGANVLTF
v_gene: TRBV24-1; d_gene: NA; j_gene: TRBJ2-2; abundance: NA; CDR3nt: TGTGCCACAGAGGGCTCACGAGGGACCGGGGAGCTGTTTTTT; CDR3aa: CATEGSRGTGELFF
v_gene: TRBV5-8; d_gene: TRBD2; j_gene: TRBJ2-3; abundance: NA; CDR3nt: TGTGCCAGCAGCTTGGGACTAGCGGGAGCGCATGATACGCAGTATTTT; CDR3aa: CASSLGLAGAHDTQYF
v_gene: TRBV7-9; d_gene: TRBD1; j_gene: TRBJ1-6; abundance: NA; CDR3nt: TGTGCCAGCAGCGCCGGGACAGTGCGTCCCCTCCACTTT; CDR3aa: CASSAGTVRPLHF
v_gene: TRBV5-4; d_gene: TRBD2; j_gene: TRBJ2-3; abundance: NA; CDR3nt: TGTGCCAGCGCTAGCGGGAGCCCCACAGATACGCAGTATTTT; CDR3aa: CASASGSPTDTQYF